This passage covers 5 T cell receptor beta chains from one sample sequenced in a study of OX40 agonist ivuxolimab in advanced cancers. Libraries were prepared through the immunoSEQ multiplex PCR assay. TCRdb stores this immuneACCESS table with in-frame sequences only. Part of the clones is absent; in the studies checked, under half of the shortfall reflects unresolved V genes, and no reason is known for the rest. The sample includes just over 90,000 clones, with 91% observed a single time. The ten largest clones represent about 0.89% of the sample. The sequences come from CD4+ or CD8+ T cells sorted from blood, collected in a trial of the OX40 agonist ivuxolimab. These TCRs come from an adult with an advanced solid tumor such as melanoma, head and neck, liver or kidney cancer.

The table lists this clone with a few counts. The chain combines TRBV7-2 with TRBJ2-7; D is perhaps TRBD2 (6 bases). This CDR3 is built from 14 residues. The V end lost 4 bases, the J end lost 5 bases, and 15 bases lay between the germline ends. Germline V gives CDR1 SGHTA, CDR2 FQGNSA. The CDR3 region has the DNA TGTGCCAGCAGCTCGGCGGGGCCCCGCCACGAGCAGTACTTC. Protein: CASSSAGPRHEQYF. Full variable domain (remainder filled in from reference TRBV7-2 and TRBJ2-7): GAGVSQSPSNKVTEKGKDVELRCDPISGHTALYWYRQSLGQGLEFLIYFQGNSAPDKSGLPSDRFSAERTGGSVSTLTIQRTQQEDSAVYLCASSSAGPRHEQYFGPGTRLTVT.

The chain uses TRBV19 and TRBJ1-1; unclear D gene. CDR3 length: 12 amino acids. With 1 base removed from V and 5 bases from J, the gap between germline ends came to 5 bases. Germline V CDR1 and CDR2: LNHDA, SQIVND (reference sequence). This chain's CDR3 is CASSIGRTEAFF. The DNA for the CDR3 is TGTGCCAGTAGTATAGGGAGGACTGAAGCTTTCTTT.

This chain joins TRBV6-6 and TRBJ1-5, with TRBD1 identical over 9 bases. This CDR3 comprises 15 residues. The germline CDR1 and CDR2 sequences are MNHNY and SVGAGI (reference sequence). After removal of 2 bases from V and 5 bases from J, the junction contained 4 bases not matched to a gene. The DNA of the CDR3 is TGTGCCAGCAGTTACCGGGGACAGGGCGATCAGCCCCAGCATTTT. Amino acid sequence: CASSYRGQGDQPQHF.

This rearrangement joins TRBV7-2 to TRBJ2-2; D uncertain. Between the trimmed V and J ends, which lost 2 bases and 8 bases, there was a span of 12 bases. Germline V gene lookup returns CDR1 SGHTA and CDR2 FQGNSA. CDR3 length: 14 amino acids. CDR3 bases: TGTGCCAGCAGCTTAATAGGAGCTCTGGGGGAGCTGTTTTTT. Protein sequence: CASSLIGALGELFF. Drawing the rest from reference TRBV7-2 and TRBJ2-2, the complete variable domain is GAGVSQSPSNKVTEKGKDVELRCDPISGHTALYWYRQSLGQGLEFLIYFQGNSAPDKSGLPSDRFSAERTGGSVSTLTIQRTQQEDSAVYLCASSLIGALGELFFGEGSRLTVL.

V gene TRBV5-6 combines with J gene TRBJ2-1; TRBD1 aligns across 11 bases. The CDR3 loop spans 12 amino acids. Losses at the gene ends were 3 bases for V and 10 bases for J; bases not matched to a gene: 0. Looked up from germline, CDR1 is SGHDT and CDR2 is YYEEEE. CDR3 DNA sequence: TGTGCCAGCAGCTGGACAGGGGGCGAGCAGTTCTTC. Its protein product is CASSWTGGEQFF.